The subject of this entry is one T cell receptor (beta chain). The CDR3 has 12 residues. Germline V gene lookup returns CDR1 SQVTM and CDR2 ANQGSEA. Trimming took off 4 bases at V and 4 bases at J, with 10 bases between the two ends. This entry comes from a study of cytomegalovirus exposure and HLA in healthy donors. In the PCR, 60 Vbeta and 13 Jbeta primers were used. Only in-frame clones appear in the TCRdb table, and some are missing; sequencing was by immunoSEQ multiplex PCR. The table has some 160,000 clones, roughly 80% seen once. Sample: PBMCs. This clonotype was sampled from a male donor in good health and CMV-seronegative. V gene TRBV29-1 combines with J gene TRBJ2-5; D is possibly TRBD1 (6 bases). The CDR3 reads CSVVYRVETQYF. Here the CDR3 DNA reads TGCAGCGTTGTGTACAGGGTAGAGACCCAGTACTTC. The entire variable domain, with the rest obtained from reference TRBV29-1 and TRBJ2-5, is as follows: SAVISQKPSRDICQRGTSLTIQCQVDSQVTMMFWYRQQPGQSLTLIATANQGSEATYESGFVIDKFPISRPNLTFSTLTVSNMSPEDSSIYLCSVVYRVETQYFGPGTRLLVL.